The 2 T cell receptor beta chains in this list originate from one sample, sequenced in a study of CD8 T cells in ankylosing spondylitis. Study-wide results and caveats: For ankylosing spondylitis blood, a TCR beta motif of under 10 highly homologous variants appeared characteristic.

No antigens are known for them. TCRdb ran MiXCR on the 5' RACE reads and lists one entry per CDR3 protein. The sample includes 450,000 or so distinct CDR3 sequences, more than 25% of them seen just once. Sequencing was performed on blood, either unsorted or a sorted T cell fraction (not recorded which). The receptors were gathered from a male donor with ankylosing spondylitis.

The chain carries TRBV7-9 and TRBJ2-1; perhaps TRBD2 as D (6 bases). This CDR3 contains 14 residues. The ends were cut back, 5 bases at V and 6 bases at J, with 14 bases in the middle. Germline values: CDR1 SEHNR, CDR2 FQNEAQ (reference sequence). The CDR3 spells CASSQSWEANEQFF. The CDR3 DNA sequence: TGTGCCAGCAGCCAATCTTGGGAGGCCAATGAGCAGTTCTTC.

This chain uses TRBV27 with TRBJ2-5; TRBD1 might be the D (7 bases). The length of the CDR3 is 15 residues. Germline assignment: CDR1 MNHEY and CDR2 SMNVEV (reference sequence). The V gene lost 6 bases and the J gene lost 4 bases, with 18 bases spanning the gap. CDR3 nucleotides: TGTGCCAGCAGCCCCAGGAGGGGGCGGGGAGAGACCCAGTACTTC. Its translation is CASSPRRGRGETQYF.